The rows below give T cell receptor beta chains drawn from one sample of a study of T cells after somatic rescue of genetic block. Data came from immunoSEQ multiplex PCR; TCRdb stores just in-frame clones and leaves some out. Among over 55,000 clones listed, 92% were seen once. The specimen sequenced was peripheral blood mononuclear cells (PBMCs). All receptors derive from a man aged 40-49 years. Both conserved end residues are part of each CDR3. The D gene is left open where the match is weak. Part of the rows lack a size; the others show once, few, many or a class for expanded clones.

clone_size,v_call,d_call,j_call,cdr3_aa,cdr3_nt
NA,TRBV7-8,NA,TRBJ1-3,CASSLQRTPGNTIYF,TGTGCCAGCAGCCTTCAGCGAACCCCTGGAAACACCATATATTTT
NA,TRBV11-1,NA,TRBJ2-6,CASSRTGGGSGANVLTF,TGTGCCAGCAGCCGAACTGGGGGAGGCTCTGGGGCCAACGTCCTGACTTTC
medium-sized,TRBV6-1,TRBD1,TRBJ1-2,CASSAGQGAYGYTF,TGTGCCAGCAGTGCGGGACAGGGGGCATACGGCTACACCTTC
NA,TRBV5-4,TRBD2,TRBJ2-1,CASSWGGKWGSSYNEQFF,TGTGCCAGCAGCTGGGGGGGGAAATGGGGCAGCTCCTACAATGAGCAGTTCTTC
NA,TRBV7-2,TRBD1,TRBJ2-7,CASSQRGQGGEQYF,TGTGCCAGCAGCCAGAGGGGACAGGGAGGGGAGCAGTACTTC
NA,TRBV13,TRBD1,TRBJ1-4,CASSRTGAWGKLFF,TGTGCCAGCAGCAGGACAGGGGCCTGGGGAAAACTGTTTTTT
NA,TRBV6-1,NA,TRBJ2-7,CASSDLLQGTYEQYF,TGTGCCAGCAGTGATTTGTTGCAGGGGACCTACGAGCAGTACTTC
NA,TRBV7-8,NA,TRBJ2-7,CASSSTNYEQYF,TGTGCCAGCAGCTCGACCAACTACGAGCAGTACTTC
NA,TRBV5-5,NA,TRBJ1-2,CASSLRRTEGYYGYTF,TGTGCCAGCAGCTTGCGACGGACGGAGGGATATTACGGCTACACCTTC
NA,TRBV7-2,NA,TRBJ2-7,CASSLDTITYEQYF,TGTGCCAGCAGCTTAGACACGATAACCTACGAGCAGTACTTC
NA,TRBV5-4,NA,TRBJ1-4,CASSREATNEKLFF,TGTGCCAGCAGCCGCGAGGCAACTAATGAAAAACTGTTTTTT
NA,TRBV28,NA,TRBJ2-7,CASSFWNEQYF,TGTGCCAGCAGTTTTTGGAACGAGCAGTACTTC
NA,TRBV5-4,NA,TRBJ2-1,CARLTGANNEQFF,TGTGCCAGGCTAACGGGGGCTAACAATGAGCAGTTCTTC
NA,TRBV27,NA,TRBJ1-6,CASRDRDKPYNSPLHF,TGTGCCAGCAGGGACCGTGACAAACCCTATAATTCACCCCTCCACTTT
NA,TRBV9,NA,TRBJ1-6,CASSVGGNNSPLHF,TGTGCCAGCAGCGTAGGGGGTAATAATTCACCCCTCCACTTT
NA,TRBV5-1,NA,TRBJ2-3,CASSPESDTQYF,TGCGCCAGCAGCCCGGAGTCGGATACGCAGTATTTT
once,TRBV9,TRBD1,TRBJ1-4,CASSPGTGVRANEKLFF,TGTGCCAGCAGTCCCGGGACAGGGGTTCGTGCTAATGAAAAACTGTTTTTT
NA,TRBV19,NA,TRBJ1-3,CASSIGTSGNTIYF,TGTGCCAGTAGTATTGGGACTTCTGGAAACACCATATATTTT
NA,TRBV5-6,NA,TRBJ2-7,CASSLDGVSYEQYF,TGTGCCAGCAGCTTGGACGGGGTGTCCTACGAGCAGTACTTC
NA,TRBV6-5,TRBD1,TRBJ1-6,CASRLTGGDNSPLHF,TGTGCCAGCAGACTTACAGGGGGCGATAATTCACCCCTCCACTTT
NA,TRBV11-2,NA,TRBJ2-7,CASSSWRGAAYEQYF,TGTGCCAGCAGCTCCTGGAGGGGGGCGGCCTACGAGCAGTACTTC
NA,TRBV11-2,NA,TRBJ1-1,CASSLTVEAFF,TGTGCCAGCAGCTTAACAGTCGAAGCTTTCTTT
NA,TRBV2,NA,TRBJ2-1,CASSYTPSGNEQFF,TGTGCCAGCAGTTATACCCCCTCCGGCAATGAGCAGTTCTTC
NA,TRBV5-1,NA,TRBJ2-2,CASSLSGQNTGELFF,TGCGCCAGCAGCTTGTCTGGACAGAACACCGGGGAGCTGTTTTTT
NA,TRBV4-2,TRBD2,TRBJ2-5,CASSQDSGGEETQYF,TGTGCCAGCAGCCAAGACTCGGGGGGAGAAGAGACCCAGTACTTC
NA,TRBV15,NA,TRBJ1-3,CATSRVTGSGNTIYF,TGTGCCACCAGCAGAGTCACAGGGAGTGGAAACACCATATATTTT
NA,TRBV6-6,TRBD1,TRBJ1-2,CASSTGQVAYYGYTF,TGTGCCAGCAGTACAGGACAGGTAGCCTACTATGGCTACACCTTC
few,TRBV16,TRBD1,TRBJ1-5,CASREGGRVNQPQHF,TGTGCCAGCAGAGAAGGGGGCAGGGTCAATCAGCCCCAGCATTTT
NA,TRBV7-9,NA,TRBJ2-3,CASSHDRDPDTQYF,TGTGCCAGCAGCCATGATAGGGATCCAGATACGCAGTATTTT
NA,TRBV19,NA,TRBJ1-5,CASMRGSGTGNQPQHF,TGTGCCAGTATGAGGGGGTCGGGTACGGGCAATCAGCCCCAGCATTTT
NA,TRBV11-2,TRBD2,TRBJ2-1,CASSLTLAGYNEQFF,TGTGCCAGCAGCCTCACACTAGCGGGATACAATGAGCAGTTCTTC
NA,TRBV15,NA,TRBJ1-1,CATSRDGGMNTEAFF,TGTGCCACCAGCAGAGATGGTGGGATGAACACTGAAGCTTTCTTT
NA,TRBV7-2,TRBD2,TRBJ2-7,CASSLAYGSSGRTYEQYF,TGTGCCAGCAGCTTAGCGTACGGATCTAGCGGGAGGACCTACGAGCAGTACTTC
NA,TRBV5-5,NA,TRBJ2-7,CASSLPAYEQYF,TGTGCCAGCAGCTTGCCAGCCTACGAGCAGTACTTC
NA,TRBV4-3,NA,TRBJ2-1,CASSQDIAGSRHEQFF,TGCGCCAGCAGCCAAGATATCGCGGGGAGCCGACATGAGCAGTTCTTC
NA,TRBV28,NA,TRBJ2-7,CASSLLVGDTYEQYF,TGTGCCAGCAGTTTATTGGTAGGGGACACCTACGAGCAGTACTTC
NA,TRBV6-5,NA,TRBJ2-7,CASSYSSAYEQYF,TGTGCCAGCAGTTACTCGTCGGCCTACGAGCAGTACTTC
NA,TRBV5-4,NA,TRBJ2-3,CASSLAAATDTQYF,TGTGCCAGCAGCTTGGCAGCAGCCACAGATACGCAGTATTTT
NA,TRBV21-1,NA,TRBJ1-5,CASRRGQGMGSNQPQHF,TGTGCCAGCAGGAGAGGGCAAGGGATGGGTAGCAATCAGCCCCAGCATTTT